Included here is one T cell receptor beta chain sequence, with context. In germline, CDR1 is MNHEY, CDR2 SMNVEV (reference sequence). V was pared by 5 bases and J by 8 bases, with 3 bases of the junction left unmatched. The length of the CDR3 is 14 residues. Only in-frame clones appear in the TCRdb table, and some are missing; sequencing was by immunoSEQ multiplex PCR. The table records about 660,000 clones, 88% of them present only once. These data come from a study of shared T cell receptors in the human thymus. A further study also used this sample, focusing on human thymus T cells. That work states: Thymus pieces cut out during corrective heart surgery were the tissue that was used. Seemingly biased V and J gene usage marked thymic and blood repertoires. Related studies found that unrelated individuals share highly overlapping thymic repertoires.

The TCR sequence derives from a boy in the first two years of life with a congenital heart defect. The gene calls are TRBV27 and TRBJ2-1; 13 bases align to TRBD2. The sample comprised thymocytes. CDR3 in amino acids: CASSGTSGTHEQFF. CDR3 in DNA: TGTGCCAGCAGTGGGACTAGCGGGACCCATGAGCAGTTCTTC.